This TCR beta chain was documented in a study of cytomegalovirus exposure and HLA in healthy donors (TCRdb year 2017). Notes on the research overall: An earlier analysis of roughly 500 of the donors reported 250 to 350 Gb of sequence data and 100 million to 130 million unique TCR beta sequences from some 180 million T cells. Around 320 gigabases of sequencing data and approximately 84 million unique TCR sequences were included in an early release covering under 650 HLA-typed donors. The genetic ancestry cluster associated with self-reported Caucasian donors included around 76% of the roughly 380 genotyped donors. The study aimed to test whether signatures of past pathogen exposure could be identified by cataloging public T cell receptors. The study profiled the T cell repertoires of hundreds of subjects by immunosequencing and related them to cytomegalovirus serostatus. A separate validation cohort of roughly 120 different subjects was used in addition to the roughly 700-subject first cohort. The study combined high-throughput TCR immunosequencing, statistical association of individual TCRs with disease status, and machine learning to predict cytomegalovirus infection status. In a later analysis, previously published TCR beta repertoires from 670 or so donors were re-analyzed and high-resolution HLA genotyping was added so that TCR occurrence patterns could be studied. Rather than using new phenotypic data, the later analysis identified candidate immune exposures from TCR beta sequences and from how often those sequences occurred across donors. To decide whether each TCR beta V gene segment behaved as functional or pseudogenic, an earlier analysis of nearly 600 of the donors relied on high-throughput TCR beta sequencing. Donor age, sex, ethnicity and CMV serostatus were compiled alongside the repertoire data. A later genetic analysis took genome-wide SNP genotypes for about 55% of the roughly 670 donors and used that subset as a discovery cohort. Every repertoire in the discovery cohort had been generated on one and the same sequencing platform. Both class I and class II loci were covered by HLA typing, at four-digit resolution. Typing coverage differed by locus: A, B, C, DRB1 and DQB1 were typed in roughly 620-630 donors, DQA1 in 522, DPA1 in some 570, and DPB1 in around 440. Several DR-DQ haplotypes were handled as single units for association and clustering, since linkage in the cohort was strong. Among 350 to 400 genotyped donors of the cohort, an average of 235,054 unique TCR beta nucleotide sequences were sequenced per donor, about a sixth of them non-productive.

Libraries were constructed by the immunoSEQ multiplex PCR assay. For the multiplex PCR, a mixture combining 60 forward primers for TCR Vbeta segments and 13 reverse primers for TCR Jbeta segments was used. Amplification of the CDR3 region of rearranged TCR beta genes was performed with a multiplex PCR assay on genomic DNA. On the Illumina HiSeq System, the amplified TCR beta libraries were sequenced as 87-base-pair reads. On the authors' methods: A later analysis counted tens of millions of unique TCR beta chains across the 500 to 850 repertoires, and around 12 million of these chains were shared by at least two donors. A nearest-neighbor algorithm error-corrected the raw reads and collapsed the reads into unique sequences, merging closely related sequences to remove PCR and sequencing errors. Alignment of CDR3 sequences to IMGT reference sequences was used to assign V, D and J gene segments. For a sequence to be retained, at least a six-nucleotide match to both a V gene segment and a J gene segment was required. Rearrangements were called productive when the CDR3 lacked stop codons and stayed in frame with V and J; all others were non-productive. Following IMGT convention, CDR3 was defined as the stretch from the second conserved V-encoded cysteine to the conserved J-encoded phenylalanine. In an earlier analysis of around 570 of the donors, sequences lacking an unambiguous match to a single V gene segment were excluded. In an earlier analysis of several hundred of the donors, V segments were called functional above 56.7% productive rearrangements and were called segregating when the between-donor standard deviation exceeded 5%. A statistical classification framework was built for diagnosing cytomegalovirus status from the catalog of TCR beta chain sequences. V and J gene assignment, in a later analysis, came from comparing TCR nucleotide sequences with IMGT/GENE-DB human TR gene sequences. In a later analysis, CDR3 sequences and most-parsimonious VDJ recombination scenarios were assigned using the TCRdist pipeline. In a later analysis, each TCR beta chain was defined by its CDR3 amino acid sequence together with its V-gene family, and reads without a unique V-gene family were excluded. As a way to deal with suspected cross-contamination and a sequencing artifact, a later analysis dropped 500 to 700 nucleotide sequences that were highly shared and had low generation probability. A later analysis calculated a clonal expansion index for each public chain from normalized within-repertoire ranks of inferred template counts. In a later analysis, generation probabilities were computed with a VDJ recombination model fitted to out-of-frame rearrangements, and the resulting probabilities were checked against IGoR. In a later analysis, TCR-TCR, TCR-HLA and TCR-CMV co-occurrence was scored with hypergeometric tests, and a repertoire-size bias correction was applied to TCR pairs. To estimate false discovery rates, a later analysis permuted the HLA or CMV assignments 20 times. In a later analysis, co-occurring TCRs were grouped with DBSCAN, and TCRdist sequence similarity was added when clustering was performed within HLA-allele-positive subsets. Repertoires with fewer than 30,000 or more than 120,000 public chains, plus five repertoires with anomalous nucleotide sharing, were excluded from co-occurrence clustering. The immuneACCESS repertoire file appears here via TCRdb, limited to in-frame rearrangements. These files lack a portion of the clones; in checked studies, under half of the deficit traces to unresolved V genes, and the cause of the others is not known. That table supplies the V and J calls and clone size; D and trimming were determined from the DNA. The sample yields 95,000 to 150,000 clones; more than 65% were counted once. Around 1.8% of the sample is held by the ten biggest clonotypes.

For this clone: Its cognate antigen has yet to be identified. The sample holds no much larger clone one base away, and base qualities are not on file.

Points the paper makes about the study in general: Only TCR beta chains were sequenced in this cohort, and the absence of alpha or paired-chain data limited detectable features. According to the authors, the approach could potentially be generalized to other disease states and immunological phenotypes. The 87-base-pair reads could not distinguish some IMGT-functional V segments, including TRBV6-2 and TRBV6-3, so those segments were excluded. According to a later analysis, TCR association rates differed among HLA loci, with DRB1 alleles showing the most associated TCRs and HLA-C alleles showing the fewest. Sequencing depth was assumed to be roughly uniform across donors in the presence/absence analyses, though that assumption may not hold. The study gave a list of roughly 150 TCR beta chains associated with cytomegalovirus. Correlated functional status among segregating V segments might be attributable to linkage disequilibrium, but an unknown experimental factor could not be ruled out. Across donors, most TCR sequences were observed very rarely, whereas some public TCRs were present in many individuals. Cytomegalovirus status was reported to be diagnosed by the classifier with high specificity and sensitivity in both the original and validation cohorts. A further reported finding was that TCR beta sequences accurately predicted the HLA-A and HLA-B alleles for most subjects in the first cohort. Compared with equally common non-associated chains, HLA-associated TCR beta chains in a later analysis were more clonally expanded and had lower generation probabilities. According to a later genetic analysis, donors in an Asian-associated ancestry cluster had fewer N-insertions in productive TCRs than the approximately 650-donor mean. For the cohort, immune exposure information was limited to CMV serostatus. The sequencing pipeline was judged likely to have produced a cluster of highly shared sequence variants as a technical artifact. At a false discovery rate of 0.05, a later analysis linked some 18,000 TCR beta sequences to specific HLA alleles. Because HLA typing was missing for some donors at each locus, association tests included only the typed subset. A later analysis found that most CMV-associated TCR beta chains appeared HLA-restricted, with HLA associations seemingly driven largely by CMV exposure. An earlier analysis of around 600 of the donors showed that most TCR beta V segments appeared in productive rearrangements either about 90% or about 30% of the time, which broadly matched IMGT annotations. When HLA alleles, especially DR and DQ, strongly co-occurred, attributing TCR associations to individual alleles was difficult. The earlier analysis of 587 of the donors excluded about 16 rarely observed V segments, including chromosome 9 orphons, because counts were too low. Several of the top co-occurrence clusters appeared to be linked to parvovirus B19, influenza, CMV and Epstein-Barr virus, according to a later analysis. In vitro tests confirmed that a few of the cytomegalovirus-associated TCR beta chains recognize cytomegalovirus antigens. A later genetic analysis associated a missense DCLRE1C variant with V-gene and J-gene trimming of TCR beta chains, and an independent cohort replicated the association.

The germline V gene specifies SGHRS as CDR1 and YFSETQ as CDR2. The CDR3 sequence holds 16 residues, the cysteine and phenylalanine included. Kept here is only the CDR3 DNA, which spans 48 bases and is read in frame from base 1. Trimming at the junction amounts to 0 bases on V and 2 bases on J, and the germline ends lie 15 bases apart. In total, 600 or so healthy bone marrow donors made up the cohort. All cohort members were sampled while nominally healthy, although unrecorded immune exposures were likely present. The donor tested CMV seronegative and was one of the 352 seronegative cohort members. Each donor provided a peripheral blood sample, and peripheral blood mononuclear cells were used for TCR beta sequencing. Genomic DNA extraction from the blood cell samples was performed with the Qiagen DNeasy Blood Extraction Kit.

Sample: PBMCs. The receptor comes from a man in his late teens or twenties in good health and CMV-seronegative. The V and J genes are TRBV5-1 and TRBJ2-7; 5 matching bases give a weak D call of TRBD1. The bases read TGCGCCAGCAGCTTGGAAGGCCAGGGTTCCCCCTACGAGCAGTACTTC. This is translated as CASSLEGQGSPYEQYF.